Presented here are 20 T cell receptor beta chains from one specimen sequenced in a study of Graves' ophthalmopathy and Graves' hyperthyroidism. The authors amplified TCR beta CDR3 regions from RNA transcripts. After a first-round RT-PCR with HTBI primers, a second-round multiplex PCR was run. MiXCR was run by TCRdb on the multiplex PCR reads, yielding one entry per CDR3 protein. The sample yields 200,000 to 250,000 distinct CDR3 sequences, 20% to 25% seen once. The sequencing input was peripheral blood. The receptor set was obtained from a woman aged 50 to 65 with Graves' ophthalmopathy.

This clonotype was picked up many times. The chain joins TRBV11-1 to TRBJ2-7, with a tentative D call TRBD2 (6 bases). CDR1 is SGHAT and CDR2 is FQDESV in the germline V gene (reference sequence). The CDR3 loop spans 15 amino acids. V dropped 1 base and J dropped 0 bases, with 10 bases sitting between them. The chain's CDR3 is CASSLVGSNSYEQYF. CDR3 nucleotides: TGTGCCAGCAGCTTAGTCGGGAGTAACTCCTACGAGCAGTACTTC.

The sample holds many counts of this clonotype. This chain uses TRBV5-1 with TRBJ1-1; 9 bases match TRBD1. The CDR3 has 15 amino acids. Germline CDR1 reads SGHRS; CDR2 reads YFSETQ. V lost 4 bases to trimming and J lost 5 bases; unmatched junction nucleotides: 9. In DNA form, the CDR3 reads TGCGCCAGCAGCACCTCGCTCGACAGGGGGACTGAAGCTTTCTTT. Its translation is CASSTSLDRGTEAFF.

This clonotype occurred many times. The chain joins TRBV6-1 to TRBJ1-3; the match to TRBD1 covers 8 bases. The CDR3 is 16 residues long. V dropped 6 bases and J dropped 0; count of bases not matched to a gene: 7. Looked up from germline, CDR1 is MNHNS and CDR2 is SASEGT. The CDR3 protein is CASSRDRPFSGNTIYF. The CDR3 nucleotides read TGTGCCAGCAGCCGGGACAGGCCGTTCTCTGGAAACACCATATATTTT.

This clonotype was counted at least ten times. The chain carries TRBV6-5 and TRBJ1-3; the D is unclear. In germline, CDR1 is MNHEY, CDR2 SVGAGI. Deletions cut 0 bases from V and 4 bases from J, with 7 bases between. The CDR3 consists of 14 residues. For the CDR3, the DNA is TGTGCCAGCAGTTACTCCCCCCTAGGAAACACCATATATTTT. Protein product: CASSYSPLGNTIYF.

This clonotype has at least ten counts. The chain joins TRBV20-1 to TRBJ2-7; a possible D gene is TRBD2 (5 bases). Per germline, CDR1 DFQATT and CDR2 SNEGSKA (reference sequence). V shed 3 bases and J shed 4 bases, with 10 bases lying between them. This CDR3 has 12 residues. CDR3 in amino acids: CSASSSLYEQYF. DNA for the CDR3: TGCAGTGCTAGCTCTAGCTTGTACGAGCAGTACTTC.

CDR3 loop: CASSEVYSYEQYF. The CDR3, as DNA: TGTGCCAGCAGTGAAGTGTACTCCTACGAGCAGTACTTC. The rearrangement uses TRBV6-1 and TRBJ2-7; D unresolved. Germline CDR1 is MNHNS and CDR2 is SASEGT. V lost 1 base to trimming and J lost 0 bases, with 4 bases between them. This CDR3 is built from 13 residues.

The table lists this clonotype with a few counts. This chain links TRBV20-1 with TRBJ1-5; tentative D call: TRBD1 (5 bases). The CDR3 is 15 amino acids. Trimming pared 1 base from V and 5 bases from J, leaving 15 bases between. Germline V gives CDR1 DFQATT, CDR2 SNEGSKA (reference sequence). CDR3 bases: TGCAGTGCTAGAGGAGGAGGAGGGGTGCATCAGCCCCAGCATTTT. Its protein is CSARGGGGVHQPQHF.

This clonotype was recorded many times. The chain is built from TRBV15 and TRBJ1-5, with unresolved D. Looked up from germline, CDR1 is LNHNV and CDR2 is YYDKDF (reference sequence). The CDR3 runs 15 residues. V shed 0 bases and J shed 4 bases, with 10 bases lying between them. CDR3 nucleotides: TGTGCCACCAGCAGAGATGGTCAGCCTAATCAGCCCCAGCATTTT. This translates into CATSRDGQPNQPQHF.

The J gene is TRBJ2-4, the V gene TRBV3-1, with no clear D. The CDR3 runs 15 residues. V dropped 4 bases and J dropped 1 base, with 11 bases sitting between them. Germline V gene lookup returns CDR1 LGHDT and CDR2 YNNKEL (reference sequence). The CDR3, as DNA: TGTGCCAGCAGCCCCCTTATCTTGGCCAAAAACATTCAGTACTTC. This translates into CASSPLILAKNIQYF.

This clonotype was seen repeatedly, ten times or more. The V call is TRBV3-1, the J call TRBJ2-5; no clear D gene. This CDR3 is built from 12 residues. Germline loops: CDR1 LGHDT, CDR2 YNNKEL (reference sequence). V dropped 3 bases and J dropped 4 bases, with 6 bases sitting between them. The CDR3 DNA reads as TGTGCCAGCAGCCACCCCAGAGAGACCCAGTACTTC. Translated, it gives CASSHPRETQYF.

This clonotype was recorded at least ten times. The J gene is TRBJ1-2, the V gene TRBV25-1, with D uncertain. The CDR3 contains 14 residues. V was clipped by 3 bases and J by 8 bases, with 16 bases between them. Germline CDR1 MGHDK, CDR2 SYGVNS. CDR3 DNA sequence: TGTGCCAGCAGTGATGAGACACCCTACAGAGGCTACACCTTC. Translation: CASSDETPYRGYTF.

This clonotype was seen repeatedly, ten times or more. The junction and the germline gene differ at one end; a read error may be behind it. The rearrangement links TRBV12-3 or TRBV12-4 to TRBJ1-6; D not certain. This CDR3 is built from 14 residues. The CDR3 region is CASSFDSNNSPLHF. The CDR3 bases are TGTGCCAGCAGTTTTGACTCCAATAATTCACCCCTCCACTTT.

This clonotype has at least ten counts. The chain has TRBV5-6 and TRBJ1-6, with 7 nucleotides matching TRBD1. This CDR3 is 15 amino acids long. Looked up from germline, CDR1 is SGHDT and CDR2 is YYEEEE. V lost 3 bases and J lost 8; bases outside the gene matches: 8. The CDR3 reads CASSWRDREHSPLHF. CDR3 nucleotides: TGTGCCAGCAGCTGGCGGGACAGAGAGCATTCACCCCTCCACTTT.

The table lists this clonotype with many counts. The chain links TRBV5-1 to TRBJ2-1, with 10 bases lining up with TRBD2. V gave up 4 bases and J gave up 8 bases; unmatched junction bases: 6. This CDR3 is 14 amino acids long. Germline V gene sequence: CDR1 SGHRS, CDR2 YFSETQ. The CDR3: CASSASGRVDEQFF. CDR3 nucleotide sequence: TGCGCCAGCAGCGCGAGCGGGAGGGTAGATGAGCAGTTCTTC.

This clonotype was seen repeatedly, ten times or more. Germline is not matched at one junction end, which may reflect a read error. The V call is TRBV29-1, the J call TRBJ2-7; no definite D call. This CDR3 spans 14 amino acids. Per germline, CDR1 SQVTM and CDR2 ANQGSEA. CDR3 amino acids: CGVFLGLHSYEQYF. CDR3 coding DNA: TGCGGCGTTTTCTTGGGCCTACACTCCTACGAGCAGTACTTC.

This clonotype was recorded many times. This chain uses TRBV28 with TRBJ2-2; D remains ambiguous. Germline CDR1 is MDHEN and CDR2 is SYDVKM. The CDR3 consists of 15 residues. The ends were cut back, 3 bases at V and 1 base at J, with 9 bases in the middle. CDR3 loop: CASSLSWGNTGELFF. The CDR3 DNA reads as TGTGCCAGCAGTTTGAGTTGGGGGAACACCGGGGAGCTGTTTTTT.

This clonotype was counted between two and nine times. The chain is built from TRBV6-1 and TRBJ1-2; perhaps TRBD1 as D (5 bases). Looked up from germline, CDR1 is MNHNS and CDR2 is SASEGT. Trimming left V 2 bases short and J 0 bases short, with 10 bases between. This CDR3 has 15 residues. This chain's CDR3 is CASSEIGAANYGYTF. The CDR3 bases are TGTGCCAGCAGTGAAATAGGGGCCGCTAACTATGGCTACACCTTC.

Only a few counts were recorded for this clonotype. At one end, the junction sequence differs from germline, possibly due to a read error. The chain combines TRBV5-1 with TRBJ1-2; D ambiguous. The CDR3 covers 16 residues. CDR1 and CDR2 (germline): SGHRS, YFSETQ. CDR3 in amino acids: CASSTDRVRSNYGYIF. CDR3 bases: TGCGCCAGCAGCACCGACCGAGTACGGAGTAACTATGGCTACATCTTC.

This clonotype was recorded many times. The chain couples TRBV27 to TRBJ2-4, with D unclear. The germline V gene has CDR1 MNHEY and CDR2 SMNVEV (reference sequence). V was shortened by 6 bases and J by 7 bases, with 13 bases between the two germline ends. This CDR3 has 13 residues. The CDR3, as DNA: TGTGCCAGCAGCTCCCGTGGCAACAACATTCAGTACTTC. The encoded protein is CASSSRGNNIQYF.

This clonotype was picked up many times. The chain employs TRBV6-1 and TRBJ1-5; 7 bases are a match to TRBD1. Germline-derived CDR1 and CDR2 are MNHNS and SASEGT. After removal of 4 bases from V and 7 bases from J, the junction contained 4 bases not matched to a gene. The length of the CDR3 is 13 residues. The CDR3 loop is CASSAYRGQPQHF. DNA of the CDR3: TGTGCCAGCAGTGCTTACAGGGGCCAGCCCCAGCATTTT.